A single sample is the source of the 10 T cell receptor beta chains below, sequenced in a study of cytomegalovirus exposure and HLA in healthy donors. Researchers ran the PCR with 60 Vbeta and 13 Jbeta primers. Measured with immunoSEQ multiplex PCR; TCRdb has only the in-frame clones, and not every one. Among hundreds of thousands of clones listed, 75% were seen once. Sequencing was carried out using PBMCs. Receptors were obtained from a woman aged 25 to 39 in good health and CMV-seronegative.

The gene calls are TRBV27 and TRBJ2-7, with 9 bases aligning to TRBD1. The CDR3 contains 17 residues. V was pared by 3 bases and J by 2 bases, with 11 bases of the junction left unmatched. Germline CDR1 reads MNHEY; CDR2 reads SMNVEV (reference sequence). In DNA form, the CDR3 reads TGTGCCAGCAGTTTGGGCCCCCCCGGGACAGGGACCTACGAGCAGTACTTC. It specifies CASSLGPPGTGTYEQYF.

The chain is built from TRBV5-1 and TRBJ1-1; TRBD1 might be the D (5 bases). The CDR3 spans 14 residues. V was cut by 2 bases and J by 4 bases, with 12 bases left in between. Germline V gene sequence: CDR1 SGHRS, CDR2 YFSETQ. CDR3 amino acids: CASSFWGGSTEAFF. In DNA, the CDR3 is TGCGCCAGCAGCTTCTGGGGGGGATCCACTGAAGCTTTCTTT.

The chain is built from TRBV5-4 and TRBJ1-1; 7 nucleotides align to TRBD1. CDR3 size: 14 residues. With 0 bases clipped from V and 4 bases from J, the junction kept 3 bases outside the gene matches. Germline V CDR1 and CDR2: SGHNT, YYREEE (reference sequence). CDR3 in amino acids: CASSLEYRGTEAFF. The CDR3 DNA reads as TGTGCCAGCAGCTTGGAGTACAGGGGCACTGAAGCTTTCTTT. Combining the CDR3 with reference TRBV5-4 and TRBJ1-1 gives the whole variable domain ETGVTQSPTHLIKTRGQQVTLRCSSQSGHNTVSWYQQALGQGPQFIFQYYREEENGRGNFPPRFSGLQFPNYSSELNVNALELDDSALYLCASSLEYRGTEAFFGQGTRLTVV.

CDR3 in amino acids: CASSFGGQYEQYF. The CDR3 region has the DNA TGTGCCAGCAGCTTTGGGGGACAGTACGAGCAGTACTTC. The rearrangement joins TRBV7-9 to TRBJ2-7; TRBD1 matches 7 bases. The ends lost 3 bases at V and 4 bases at J; junction bases unmatched: 3. This CDR3 has 13 residues. The germline CDR1 and CDR2 sequences are SEHNR and FQNEAQ (reference sequence).

A note on this clone: One end of the junction fails to match germline, which may point to a read error. Other DNA sequences in the same sample also yield this CDR3. This chain uses TRBV7-9 with TRBJ1-6, with D unclear. The CDR3 covers 14 residues. Germline V gene sequence: CDR1 SEHNR, CDR2 FQNEAQ (reference sequence). The CDR3 here is CASSLGRYNSPLHF. CDR3 nucleotide sequence: TGTGCCAGCAGCTTAGGCAGATATAATTCCCCCCTCCACTTT.

The V call is TRBV7-9, the J call TRBJ2-3; 7 bases map to TRBD1. This CDR3 has 16 residues. CDR1 and CDR2 (germline): SEHNR, FQNEAQ (reference sequence). CDR3 nucleotides: TGTTCCTCTTACAGGGGAGAAGTATTGGCGACAGATACGCAGTATTTT. Its translation: CSSYRGEVLATDTQYF.

V gene TRBV7-3 combines with J gene TRBJ2-1; 13 nucleotides match TRBD2. The CDR3 has 15 amino acids. J was trimmed by 12 bases and V by 3 bases; bases with no gene match: 8. Germline lookup yields CDR1 SGHTA and CDR2 FQGTGA. In DNA, the CDR3 is TGTGCCAGCAGCTTGGGGACTAGCGGGAAGGCGGGGCAGTTCTTC. Translated, it gives CASSLGTSGKAGQFF.

The chain recombines TRBV2 with TRBJ2-1, with 10 bases identical to TRBD2. The CDR3 contains 15 residues. Losses at the gene ends were 7 bases for V and 1 base for J; bases not matched to a gene: 4. Per the germline V gene, CDR1 is SNHLY and CDR2 is FYNNEI. The CDR3 nucleotides read TGTGCCAGCACCAGCGGGGGGGGGTCCTACAATGAGCAGTTCTTC. This encodes CASTSGGGSYNEQFF.

This clone was seen a handful of times. This chain links TRBV11-2 with TRBJ1-2; D might be TRBD1 (6 bases). This CDR3 comprises 14 residues. Germline-derived CDR1 and CDR2 are SGHAT and FQNNGV. Trimming took 7 bases from V and 6 from J, leaving 18 bases between them. CDR3 residues: CASIKTGGHDGYTF. For the CDR3, the DNA is TGTGCCAGCATCAAAACCGGGGGGCACGATGGCTACACCTTC.

The genes are TRBV6-1 and TRBJ2-7, with 13 bases that match TRBD2. Per the germline V gene, CDR1 is MNHNS and CDR2 is SASEGT. The CDR3 has 13 amino acids. J was trimmed by 4 bases and V by 11 bases; bases with no gene match: 5. CDR3 protein: CAARTSGSYEQYF. The CDR3 region has the DNA TGTGCCGCCCGGACTAGCGGGAGTTACGAGCAGTACTTC.